Listed here is a single TCR beta chain. A much bigger clone sits one base away, suggesting this may be a read error. These data come from a study of human T cells and chemical hapten exposure. Specified time point: patch test 1, 2 weeks after DPC sensitization. Treatment described: therapeutic diphenylcyclopropenone sensitization with weekly scalp DPC. Total RNA was isolated from unfractionated whole blood. TCRdb redid the calling of the RACE reads with MiXCR, one entry per CDR3 protein. This table holds some 380,000 distinct CDR3 sequences, approximately 5.1% found once. This CDR3 comprises 14 residues. Trimming removed 3 bases at V and 3 bases at J, with 9 bases between. CDR1 is SGHTA and CDR2 is FQGNSA in the germline V gene.

This chain connects TRBV7-2 to TRBJ2-4, with TRBD2 as a possible D gene (5 bases). The origin of this receptor is a woman in her 50s with alopecia areata. Some clones in this sample may be carry-over from other donors' samples. Sequencing used whole blood, obtained in connection with sensitization to the hapten diphenylcyclopropenone (DPC). The CDR3 bases are TGTACCAGCAGCTTTACTAGTGTCAAAAACATTCAGTACTTC. This translates into CTSSFTSVKNIQYF.